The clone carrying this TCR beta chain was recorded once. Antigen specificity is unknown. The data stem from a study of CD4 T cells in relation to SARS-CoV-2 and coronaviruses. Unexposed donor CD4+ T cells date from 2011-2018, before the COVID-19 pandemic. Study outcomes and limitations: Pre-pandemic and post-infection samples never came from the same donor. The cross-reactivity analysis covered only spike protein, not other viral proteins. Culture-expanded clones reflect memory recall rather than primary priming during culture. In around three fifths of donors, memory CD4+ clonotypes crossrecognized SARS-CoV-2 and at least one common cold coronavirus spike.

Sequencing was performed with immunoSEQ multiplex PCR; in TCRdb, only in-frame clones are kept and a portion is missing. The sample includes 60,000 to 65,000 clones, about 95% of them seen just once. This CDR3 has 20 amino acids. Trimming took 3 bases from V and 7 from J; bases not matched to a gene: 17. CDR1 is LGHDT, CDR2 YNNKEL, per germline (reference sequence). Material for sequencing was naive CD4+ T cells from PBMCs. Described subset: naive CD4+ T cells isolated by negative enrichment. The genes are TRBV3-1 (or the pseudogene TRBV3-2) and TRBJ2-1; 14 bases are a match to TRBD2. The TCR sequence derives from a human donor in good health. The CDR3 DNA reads TGTGCCAGCAGCCAGGACTTATCCGGGACTAGCGGGAGAACGGGGAATGAGCAGTTCTTC. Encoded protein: CASSQDLSGTSGRTGNEQFF.